One and the same sample provided the 4 T cell receptor beta chains below, sequenced in a study of control samples from healthy donors and cancer patients. Sequencing used immunoSEQ multiplex PCR; TCRdb keeps in-frame clones, though not all of them. Counted here are about 410,000 clones, around nine tenths occurring once; the ten biggest clones make up around 6.8%. The sequencing input was PBMCs. Receptors were obtained from a man aged 35 to 55 with head and neck cancer.

This clone has a single count. V usage is TRBV2 and J usage is TRBJ2-7; 8 bases are shared with TRBD1. The trim removed 4 bases at V and 6 bases at J, leaving 11 bases unmatched. Germline V gives CDR1 SNHLY, CDR2 FYNNEI. The CDR3 totals 15 residues. The CDR3 sequence is CASSVTGGVNTEQYF. Here the CDR3 DNA reads TGTGCCAGCAGTGTAACAGGGGGTGTCAATACCGAGCAGTACTTC.

The chain links TRBV5-1 to TRBJ2-7, with D possibly being TRBD1 (6 bases). Germline lookup yields CDR1 SGHRS and CDR2 YFSETQ. The CDR3 contains 14 residues. The V end was cut by 5 bases, the J end by 2 bases, with 14 bases between. This CDR3 is CASSLLGQAYEQYF. CDR3 in DNA: TGCGCCAGCAGTCTCTTGGGACAAGCCTACGAGCAGTACTTC.

The chain is built from TRBV2 and TRBJ2-1; possibly TRBD1 or TRBD2 for D (5 bases each). From germline, CDR1 is SNHLY and CDR2 FYNNEI. The CDR3 extends over 14 amino acids. V lost 4 bases to trimming and J lost 2 bases, with 9 bases between them. The CDR3 DNA reads TGTGCCAGCAGTGGGGGGACCACCTACAATGAGCAGTTCTTC. It specifies CASSGGTTYNEQFF.

V is TRBV19 and J is TRBJ2-1, with D perhaps TRBD1 (5 bases). There are 14 residues in the CDR3. Germline lookup yields CDR1 LNHDA and CDR2 SQIVND (reference sequence). V was cut by 2 bases and J by 4 bases, with 9 bases left in between. CDR3 nucleotide sequence: TGTGCCAGTAGTATATGGGGCCGTTACAATGAGCAGTTCTTC. It yields the protein CASSIWGRYNEQFF.